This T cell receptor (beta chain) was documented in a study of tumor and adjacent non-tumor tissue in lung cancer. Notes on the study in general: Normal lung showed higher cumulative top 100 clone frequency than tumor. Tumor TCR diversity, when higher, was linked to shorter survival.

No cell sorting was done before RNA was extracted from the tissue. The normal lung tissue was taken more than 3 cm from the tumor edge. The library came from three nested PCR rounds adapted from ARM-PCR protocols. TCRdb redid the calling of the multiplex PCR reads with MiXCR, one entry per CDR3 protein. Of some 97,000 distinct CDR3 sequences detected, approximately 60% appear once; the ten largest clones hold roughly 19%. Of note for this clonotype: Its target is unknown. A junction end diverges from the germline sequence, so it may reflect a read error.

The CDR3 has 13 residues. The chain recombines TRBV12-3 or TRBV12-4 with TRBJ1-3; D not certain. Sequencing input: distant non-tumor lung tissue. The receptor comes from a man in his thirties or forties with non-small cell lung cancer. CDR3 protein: CANSLVAGNTINF. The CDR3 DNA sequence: TGTGCCAACAGTTTAGTGGCTGGAAACACCATAAATTTT.